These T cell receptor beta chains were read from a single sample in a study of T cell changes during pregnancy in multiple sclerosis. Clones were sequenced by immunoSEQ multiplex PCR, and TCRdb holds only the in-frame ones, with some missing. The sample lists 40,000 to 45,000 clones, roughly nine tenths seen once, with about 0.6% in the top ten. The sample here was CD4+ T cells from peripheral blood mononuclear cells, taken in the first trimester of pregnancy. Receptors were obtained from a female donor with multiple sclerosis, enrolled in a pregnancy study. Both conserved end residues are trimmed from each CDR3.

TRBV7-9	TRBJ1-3	ASSLRGLVGNTIY
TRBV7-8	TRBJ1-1	ASSFMTGGTEAF
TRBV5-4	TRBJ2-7	ASSLGASGSYEQY
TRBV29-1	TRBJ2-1	SVEFAGGSYNEQF
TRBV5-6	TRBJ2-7	ASRKAGDSYEQY
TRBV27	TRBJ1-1	ASQDSNTEAF
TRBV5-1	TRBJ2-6	ASSLMGQGAAGANVLT
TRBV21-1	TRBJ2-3	ASVPGLANSPGDTQY
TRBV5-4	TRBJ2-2	ASSYGLAGGGGELF
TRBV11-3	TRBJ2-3	ASSRSADPTDTQY
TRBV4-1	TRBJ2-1	ASSQGTRVREQF
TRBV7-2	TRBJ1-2	ASSEDRGRSGYT
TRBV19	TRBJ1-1	ASIPGQVMNTEAF
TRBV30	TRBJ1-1	AWSRTGGNPQAF
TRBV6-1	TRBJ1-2	ASSEVTGQSGYT
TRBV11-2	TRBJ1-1	ASSPDRGLVAF
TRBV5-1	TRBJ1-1	ASSPGGLGQEAF
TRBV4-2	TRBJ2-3	ASSQESQREVSSTDTQY
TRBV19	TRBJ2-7	ASSISDIPIYEQY
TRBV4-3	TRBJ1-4	ASSQDRGPSEKLF
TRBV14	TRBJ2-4	ASSQRTGASRSGKNIQY
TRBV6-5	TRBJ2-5	ASSYSGQGREETQY
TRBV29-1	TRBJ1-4	SAMGQGDEKLF
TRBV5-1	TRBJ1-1	ASSLVIRGAEAF
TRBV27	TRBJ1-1	ASSRMTGANTEAF
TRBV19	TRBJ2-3	ASILRAGGLTDTQY
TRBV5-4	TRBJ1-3	ASSLNTAAGNTIY
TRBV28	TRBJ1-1	ASWTRTGGTEAF
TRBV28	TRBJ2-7	ASSFTQVRGGEQY
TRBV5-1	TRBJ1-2	ASSLQGYGYT